The 26 T cell receptor beta chains below all came from one sample that was sequenced in a study of identical twins. In TCRdb, the 5' RACE reads were re-called with MiXCR into one record per CDR3 protein. The table lists some 300,000 distinct CDR3 sequences, approximately 13% of them singletons. The sample was also linked to a second study, of yellow fever vaccine responses in identical twins.

Input material: CD8+ T cells sorted from blood. The receptors stem from a woman under 30 in good health.

This clonotype was seen a handful of times. CDR3 in amino acids: CASSNSGGHGDTQYF. CDR3 sequence (DNA): TGTGCCAGCAGCAATTCGGGGGGGCATGGAGATACGCAGTATTTT. The chain has TRBV7-8 and TRBJ2-3, with 8 bases lining up with TRBD2. V trimming: 5 bases; J trimming: 5 bases; junction bases outside the gene matches: 9. This CDR3 has 15 residues. The germline gives CDR1 SGHVS, CDR2 FQNEAQ. The full variable domain, in which reference TRBV7-8 and TRBJ2-3 provide the parts outside the CDR3, is GAGVSQSPRYKVAKRGQDVALRCDPISGHVSLFWYQQALGQGPEFLTYFQNEAQLDKSGLPSDRFFAERPEGSVSTLKIQRTQQEDSAVYLCASSNSGGHGDTQYFGPGTRLTVL.

This clonotype was detected only a few times. The CDR3 DNA follows: TGTGCCACCAGTACCCTACGACTAGCGGGAGAACCCGGGGAGCTGTTTTTT. It yields the protein CATSTLRLAGEPGELFF. The rearrangement links TRBV15 to TRBJ2-2; 12 bases align to TRBD2. Germline V gene data show CDR1 as LNHNV and CDR2 as YYDKDF (reference sequence). The CDR3 is made up of 17 amino acids. V lost 6 bases to trimming and J lost 6 bases; unmatched junction nucleotides: 11.

This clonotype was found many times. This sequence joins TRBV28 and TRBJ2-6, with a tentative D call TRBD2 (5 bases). This CDR3 comprises 16 residues. V dropped 2 bases and J dropped 0 bases, with 8 bases sitting between them. The germline CDR1 and CDR2 sequences are MDHEN and SYDVKM. The CDR3 is CASSLEGVSGANVLTF. CDR3 DNA: TGTGCCAGCAGTTTAGAGGGAGTCTCTGGGGCCAACGTCCTGACTTTC. The full variable domain, rest sourced from reference TRBV28 and TRBJ2-6, is DVKVTQSSRYLVKRTGEKVFLECVQDMDHENMFWYRQDPGLGLRLIYFSYDVKMKEKGDIPEGYSVSREKKERFSLILESASTNQTSMYLCASSLEGVSGANVLTFGAGSRLTVL.

This clonotype has just a few counts. V usage is TRBV12-3 or TRBV12-4 and J usage is TRBJ1-2; possibly TRBD1 for D (6 bases). CDR3 length: 13 residues. V was trimmed by 7 bases and J by 8 bases, leaving 17 bases between them. CDR3: CASTRGGAEGYTF. CDR3 coding DNA: TGTGCCAGCACACGGGGGGGGGCGGAAGGCTACACCTTC.

In its sample, this clonotype was seen a few times. A read error may produce the germline difference seen at one junction end. J is TRBJ2-1 and V is TRBV7-9; a weak D match, TRBD2 (6 bases). Germline CDR1 and CDR2: SEHNR and FQNEAQ (reference sequence). The CDR3 sequence is 13 residues long. The CDR3 loop is CSSSSMGGNEQFF. The CDR3 DNA sequence: TGTTCCAGCAGCTCAATGGGGGGCAATGAGCAGTTCTTC.

The chain is built from TRBV5-6 and TRBJ2-1, with a possible D match to TRBD1 (6 bases). Germline lookup yields CDR1 SGHDT and CDR2 YYEEEE. This CDR3 has 15 amino acids. V was clipped by 4 bases and J by 3 bases, with 14 bases between them. CDR3 protein: CASSPGTSCYNEQFF. Here the CDR3 DNA reads TGTGCCAGCAGCCCCGGGACAAGCTGCTACAATGAGCAGTTCTTC.

This clonotype was detected a few times. The V and J genes are TRBV27 and TRBJ2-2, with TRBD2 identical over 12 bases. J was trimmed by 4 bases and V by 2 bases; bases with no gene match: 2. The CDR3 is 16 amino acids. Germline lookup yields CDR1 MNHEY and CDR2 SMNVEV (reference sequence). CDR3 coding DNA: TGTGCCAGCAGTTTAACGGGACTAGCGGGCACCGGGGAGCTGTTTTTT. Translated, it gives CASSLTGLAGTGELFF.

This clonotype appeared many times. This chain uses TRBV6-2 or TRBV6-3 with TRBJ2-7; D is possibly TRBD1 (6 bases). The V gene lost 5 bases and the J gene lost 4 bases, with 12 bases spanning the gap. Looked up from germline, CDR1 is MNHEY and CDR2 is SVGEGT. The CDR3 runs to 13 residues. CDR3 bases: TGTGCCAGCAGTCCAATGGACAGTTACGAGCAGTACGTC. Translation: CASSPMDSYEQYV.

The sample holds a few counts of this clonotype. The V call is TRBV6-1, the J call TRBJ2-3; 9 bases are a match to TRBD2. The CDR3 has 15 residues. CDR1 is MNHNS, CDR2 SASEGT, per germline. Losses at the gene ends were 3 bases for V and 5 bases for J; bases not matched to a gene: 6. CDR3 protein: CASSEGAGGIDTQYF. The CDR3 nucleotides are TGTGCCAGCAGTGAGGGAGCGGGAGGTATAGATACGCAGTATTTT.

This clonotype came up many times. V is TRBV29-1 and J is TRBJ2-7, with 12 bases matching TRBD2. Germline trimming cut 2 bases from V and 2 bases from J; bases unmatched to any gene: 4. Germline CDR1 is SQVTM and CDR2 is ANQGSEA. The CDR3 contains 15 residues. This CDR3 reads CSVETTSGSAYEQYF. DNA for the CDR3: TGCAGCGTTGAAACGACTAGCGGGAGCGCCTACGAGCAGTACTTC.

This clonotype was seen a handful of times. V gene TRBV6-1 combines with J gene TRBJ2-1, with a possible D match to TRBD2 (5 bases). Trimming took off 10 bases at V and 10 bases at J, with 11 bases between the two ends. The CDR3 is made up of 10 amino acids. Germline V gene lookup returns CDR1 MNHNS and CDR2 SASEGT. The CDR3 nucleotides are TGTGCCAAGAGGGCCGACGAGCAGTTCTTC. This sequence encodes CAKRADEQFF.

This clonotype has only a few counts. This chain uses TRBV6-2 or TRBV6-3 with TRBJ2-6, with a tentative D call TRBD1 (6 bases). The CDR3 extends over 19 amino acids. V dropped 2 bases and J dropped 2 bases, with 19 bases sitting between them. Germline CDR1 and CDR2: MNHEY and SVGEGT. CDR3 DNA sequence: TGTGCCAGCAGTTACCACGACAGGCCCCCGGGGACTGGGGCCAACGTCCTGACTTTC. As protein: CASSYHDRPPGTGANVLTF.

This clonotype was detected many times. The rearrangement links TRBV4-1 to TRBJ1-2, with a weak D call TRBD1 (5 bases). V was shortened by 8 bases and J by 5 bases, with 12 bases between the two germline ends. CDR1 is MGHRA, CDR2 YSYEKL, per germline. This CDR3 contains 12 residues. The DNA of the CDR3 is TGCGCCAGCGCCAAGGGGAGATATGGCTACACCTTC. This sequence encodes CASAKGRYGYTF.

This clonotype was found a few times. The chain couples TRBV27 to TRBJ2-7; 7 nucleotides agree with TRBD2. Trimming cost V 4 bases and J 6 bases; bases outside gene matches: 9. The CDR3 sequence is 14 residues long. Germline values: CDR1 MNHEY, CDR2 SMNVEV (reference sequence). CDR3 nucleotides: TGTGCCAGCAGTTACCGCGGGGGTGCGGGCGAGCAGTACTTC. This sequence encodes CASSYRGGAGEQYF.

The V call is TRBV27, the J call TRBJ2-3, with TRBD2 matching 12 bases. The CDR3 runs to 16 residues. CDR1 MNHEY and CDR2 SMNVEV come from the germline V gene (reference sequence). Germline trimming cut 3 bases from V and 5 bases from J; bases unmatched to any gene: 6. Here the CDR3 DNA reads TGTGCCAGCAGTTTTTCCGGGACTAGCGGGTTAGATACGCAGTATTTT. Protein product: CASSFSGTSGLDTQYF.

V and J are TRBV6-1 and TRBJ1-2; maybe TRBD1 (6 bases). Trimming removed 1 base at V and 6 bases at J, with 15 bases between. Germline assignment: CDR1 MNHNS and CDR2 SASEGT. CDR3 length: 15 amino acids. For the CDR3, the DNA is TGTGCCAGCAGTGAAGAGTGGACAGCCAGGGATGGCTACACCTTC. Translating gives CASSEEWTARDGYTF.

V and J are TRBV25-1 and TRBJ1-1; D remains ambiguous. The germline CDR1 and CDR2 sequences are MGHDK and SYGVNS. With 2 bases removed from V and 1 base from J, the gap between germline ends came to 11 bases. This CDR3 comprises 15 residues. The CDR3 spells CASSEETSPNTEAFF. In DNA form, the CDR3 reads TGTGCCAGCAGTGAAGAGACCTCGCCGAACACTGAAGCTTTCTTT.

The genes are TRBV27 and TRBJ1-1, with D uncertain. Looked up from germline, CDR1 is MNHEY and CDR2 is SMNVEV (reference sequence). Deletions cut 5 bases from V and 0 bases from J, with 10 bases between. This CDR3 is built from 14 residues. CDR3 loop: CASSTDTVNTEAFF. The CDR3, as DNA: TGTGCCAGCAGTACTGACACCGTGAACACTGAAGCTTTCTTT.

The chain is built from TRBV20-1 and TRBJ2-7; D gene uncertain. Germline CDR1 is DFQATT and CDR2 is SNEGSKA (reference sequence). CDR3 length: 14 residues. Trimming shortened V by 2 bases and J by 0 bases, and 11 bases separated the two germline ends. CDR3 DNA: TGCAGTGCTAGACCCCTCGGGTCCTCCTACGAGCAGTACTTC. Amino acids: CSARPLGSSYEQYF.

This clonotype was picked up a small number of times. V and J are TRBV6-4 and TRBJ1-6, with D unresolved. Deletions cut 7 bases from V and 10 bases from J, with 20 bases between. Germline V CDR1 and CDR2: MRHNA, SNTAGT. The CDR3 runs to 15 residues. This CDR3 reads CASKVRSERRSPLHF. The CDR3 DNA is TGTGCCAGCAAAGTTAGGTCGGAAAGGAGATCACCCCTCCACTTT.

This clonotype was counted many times. The chain is built from TRBV4-1 and TRBJ2-2, with no clear D. Trimming removed 3 bases from V and 0 bases from J, with 11 bases in between. There are 16 residues in the CDR3. Per germline, CDR1 MGHRA and CDR2 YSYEKL. CDR3: CASSQAGVTNTGELFF. CDR3 bases: TGCGCCAGCAGCCAGGCCGGCGTAACGAACACCGGGGAGCTGTTTTTT.

This clonotype appeared a few times. The rearrangement uses TRBV4-2 and TRBJ2-1; D is possibly TRBD1 (5 bases). The CDR3 sequence is 15 residues long. V was clipped by 8 bases and J by 0 bases, with 14 bases between them. CDR1 and CDR2 (germline): LGHNA, YNFKEQ. The CDR3 DNA sequence: TGTGCCAGCGGACAAAGTATTAGCTCCTACAATGAGCAGTTCTTC. Residues: CASGQSISSYNEQFF.

This chain joins TRBV5-1 and TRBJ2-2, with D uncertain. The V end lost 4 bases, the J end lost 1 base, and 17 bases lay between the germline ends. The CDR3 loop spans 17 amino acids. Germline CDR1 is SGHRS and CDR2 is YFSETQ. CDR3 sequence reads: CASSPILPSRNTGELFF. The CDR3 DNA reads TGCGCCAGCAGCCCCATCCTCCCTTCTAGGAACACCGGGGAGCTGTTTTTT.

This chain joins TRBV6-5 and TRBJ2-1, with 9 bases aligning to TRBD1. Germline V gene lookup returns CDR1 MNHEY and CDR2 SVGAGI. V shed 5 bases and J 10 bases; nucleotides not matched to a gene: 3. CDR3 length: 12 amino acids. CDR3 residues: CASSPTGGEQFF. The CDR3 DNA sequence: TGTGCCAGCAGTCCTACAGGGGGCGAGCAGTTCTTC.

There are a few counts of this clonotype. The rearrangement joins TRBV20-1 to TRBJ2-5, with 9 bases that match TRBD2. With 6 bases clipped from V and 5 bases from J, the junction kept 16 bases outside the gene matches. Per germline, CDR1 DFQATT and CDR2 SNEGSKA (reference sequence). The CDR3 is 16 residues long. The CDR3 region has the DNA TGCAGTGCCTACGACGGGGGCGGGAGGGAAAAGGAGACCCAGTACTTC. It is translated as CSAYDGGGREKETQYF.

In its sample, this clonotype was seen a few times. This chain uses TRBV29-1 with TRBJ2-5; 8 nucleotides agree with TRBD1. CDR1 SQVTM and CDR2 ANQGSEA come from the germline V gene. With V trimmed by 4 bases and J by 4 bases, 8 bases remained unmatched. This CDR3 is 14 amino acids long. CDR3 protein: CSVVTGQAGETQYF. In DNA, the CDR3 is TGCAGCGTTGTAACGGGACAGGCTGGAGAGACCCAGTACTTC.